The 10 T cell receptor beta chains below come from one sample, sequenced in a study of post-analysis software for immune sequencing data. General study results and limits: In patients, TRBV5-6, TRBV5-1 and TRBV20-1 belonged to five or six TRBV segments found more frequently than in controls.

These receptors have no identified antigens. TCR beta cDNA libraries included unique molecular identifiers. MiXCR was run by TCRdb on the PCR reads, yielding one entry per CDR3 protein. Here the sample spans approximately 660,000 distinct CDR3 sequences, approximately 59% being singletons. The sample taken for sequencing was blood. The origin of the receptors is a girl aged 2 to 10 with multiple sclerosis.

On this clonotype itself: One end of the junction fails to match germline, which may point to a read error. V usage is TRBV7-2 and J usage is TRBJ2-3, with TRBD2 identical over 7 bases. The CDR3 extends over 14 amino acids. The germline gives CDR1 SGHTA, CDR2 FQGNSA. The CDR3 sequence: CASSRDYGADAQYF. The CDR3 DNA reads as TGTGCCAGCAGCCGGGACTACGGGGCAGATGCGCAGTATTTT.

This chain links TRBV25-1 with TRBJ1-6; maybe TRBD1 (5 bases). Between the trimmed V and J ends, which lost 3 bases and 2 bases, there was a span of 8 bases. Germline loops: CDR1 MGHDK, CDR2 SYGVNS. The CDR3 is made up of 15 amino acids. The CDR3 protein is CASSDRATYNSPLHF. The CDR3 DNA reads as TGTGCCAGCAGTGACAGGGCGACCTATAATTCACCCCTCCACTTT.

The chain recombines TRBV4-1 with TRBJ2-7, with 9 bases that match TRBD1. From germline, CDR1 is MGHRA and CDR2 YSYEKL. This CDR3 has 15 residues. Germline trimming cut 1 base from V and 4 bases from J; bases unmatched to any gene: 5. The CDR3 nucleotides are TGCGCCAGCAGCCAAGGGACAGGGGATCCATACGAGCAGTACTTC. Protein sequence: CASSQGTGDPYEQYF.

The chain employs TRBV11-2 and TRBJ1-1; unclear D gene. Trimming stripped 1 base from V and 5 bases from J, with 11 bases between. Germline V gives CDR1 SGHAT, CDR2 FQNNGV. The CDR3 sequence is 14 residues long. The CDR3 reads CASSLARTGTEAFF. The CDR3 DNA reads TGTGCCAGCAGCTTAGCCCGGACTGGGACTGAAGCTTTCTTT.

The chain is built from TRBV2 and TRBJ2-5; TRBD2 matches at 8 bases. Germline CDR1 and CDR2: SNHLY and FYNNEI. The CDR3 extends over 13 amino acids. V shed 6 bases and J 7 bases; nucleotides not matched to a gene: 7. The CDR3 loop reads CASRPSGGPTQYF. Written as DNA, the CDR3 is TGTGCCAGCAGACCAAGCGGGGGCCCGACCCAGTACTTC.

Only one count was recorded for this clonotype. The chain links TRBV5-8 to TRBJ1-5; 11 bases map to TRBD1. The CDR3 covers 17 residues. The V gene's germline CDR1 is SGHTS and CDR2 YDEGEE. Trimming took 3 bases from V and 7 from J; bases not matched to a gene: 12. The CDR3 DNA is TGTGCCAGCAGCTGGACCAGGACAGGGGGCCTGGGACAGCCCCAGCATTTT. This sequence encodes CASSWTRTGGLGQPQHF.

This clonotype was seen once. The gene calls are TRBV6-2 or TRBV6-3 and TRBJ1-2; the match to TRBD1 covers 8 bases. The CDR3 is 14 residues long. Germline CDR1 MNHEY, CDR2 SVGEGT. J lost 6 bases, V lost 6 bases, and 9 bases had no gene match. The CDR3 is CASRQTGQGHGYTF. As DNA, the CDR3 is TGTGCCAGCAGACAGACTGGACAGGGCCATGGCTACACCTTC.

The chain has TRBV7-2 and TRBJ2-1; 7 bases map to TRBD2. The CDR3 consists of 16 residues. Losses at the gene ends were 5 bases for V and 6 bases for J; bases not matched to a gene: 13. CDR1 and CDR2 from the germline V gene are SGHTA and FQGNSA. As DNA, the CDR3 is TGTGCCAGCAGCCCGAGTGGGACTAAAGTCGTCAATGAGCAGTTCTTC. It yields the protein CASSPSGTKVVNEQFF.

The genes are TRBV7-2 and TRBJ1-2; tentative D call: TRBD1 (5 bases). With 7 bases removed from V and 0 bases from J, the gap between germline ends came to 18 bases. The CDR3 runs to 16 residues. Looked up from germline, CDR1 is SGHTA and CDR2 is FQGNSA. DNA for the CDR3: TGTGCCAGCAACCATTCCGGGGGGGACTCTAACTATGGCTACACCTTC. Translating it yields CASNHSGGDSNYGYTF.

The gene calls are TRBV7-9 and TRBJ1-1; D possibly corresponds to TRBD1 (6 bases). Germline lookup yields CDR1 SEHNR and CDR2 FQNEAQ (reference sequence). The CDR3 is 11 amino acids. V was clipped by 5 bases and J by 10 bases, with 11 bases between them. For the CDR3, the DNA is TGTGCCAGCAGCGAAGGACAGCGAGCTTTCTTT. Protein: CASSEGQRAFF. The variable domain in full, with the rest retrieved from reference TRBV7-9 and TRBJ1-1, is DTGVSQNPRHKITKRGQNVTFRCDPISEHNRLYWYRQTLGQGPEFLTYFQNEAQLEKSRLLSDRFSAERPKGSFSTLEIQRTEQGDSAMYLCASSEGQRAFFGQGTRLTVV.